This TCR beta chain was found in a study of neoadjuvant anti-PD-1 for oral cavity cancer. Study information: Before surgery, most patients got three to four biweekly 3 mg/kg nivolumab doses. Around day 43, patients without progression received a fourth nivolumab dose before surgery.

Findings and caveats of the study: Pretreatment Treg/Th17 ratio correlated inversely with post-treatment tumor clonality.

With respect to this clone: Its specificity is not known.

Six replicates per PBMC sample, mostly from about 460 ng of genomic DNA. Some clones are missing from TCRdb's copy, which holds only in-frame ones; the method was immunoSEQ multiplex PCR. The profile shows 75,000 to 100,000 clones, about 80% of them singletons. V was pared by 9 bases and J by 4 bases, with 15 bases between. The CDR3 has 13 amino acids. Germline values: CDR1 SNHLY, CDR2 FYNNEI. The source was PBMCs, collected before nivolumab (anti-PD-1) treatment. The receptor was derived from a person aged 35 to 85 with oral cavity squamous cell carcinoma. The genes are TRBV2 and TRBJ2-5; a weak D match, TRBD1 (5 bases). The DNA of the CDR3 is TGTGCCAGGGAAAGGGGCCAGGGAGAGACCCAGTACTTC. It codes for CARERGQGETQYF.